This entry lists 12 T cell receptor beta chains sequenced from one sample in a study of cytomegalovirus exposure and HLA in healthy donors. Amplification used 60 Vbeta primers and 13 Jbeta primers. Repertoires were generated with immunoSEQ multiplex PCR, while TCRdb's copy carries only in-frame clones and drops some. Of over 130,000 clones listed, 82% are singletons. Input material: PBMCs. These receptors all stem from a male donor in good health and CMV-seronegative.

J is TRBJ2-7 and V is TRBV7-2, with 8 bases fitting TRBD2. CDR3 length equals 18 residues. Germline trimming cut 2 bases from V and 2 bases from J; bases unmatched to any gene: 14. Germline loops: CDR1 SGHTA, CDR2 FQGNSA. CDR3 sequence reads: CASSLRSMGTREPYEQYF. Written as DNA, the CDR3 is TGTGCCAGCAGCTTAAGGTCCATGGGGACTAGGGAACCCTACGAGCAGTACTTC. The full variable domain, rest sourced from reference TRBV7-2 and TRBJ2-7, is GAGVSQSPSNKVTEKGKDVELRCDPISGHTALYWYRQSLGQGLEFLIYFQGNSAPDKSGLPSDRFSAERTGGSVSTLTIQRTQQEDSAVYLCASSLRSMGTREPYEQYFGPGTRLTVT.

The chain carries TRBV27 and TRBJ1-1, with a weak D call TRBD1 (5 bases). Germline-derived CDR1 and CDR2 are MNHEY and SMNVEV (reference sequence). Trimming shortened V by 5 bases and J by 10 bases, and 17 bases separated the two germline ends. The CDR3 has 13 residues. In DNA, the CDR3 is TGTGCCAGCAGTACCCTGGGGGGAATGGGAGCTTTCTTT. Amino acid sequence: CASSTLGGMGAFF.

V gene TRBV28 combines with J gene TRBJ2-1; D remains ambiguous. Germline CDR1 reads MDHEN; CDR2 reads SYDVKM. The CDR3 extends over 15 amino acids. V lost 6 bases and J 1 base, leaving 13 bases between the germline ends. CDR3 protein: CASRVQSGSYNEQFF. The CDR3 region has the DNA TGTGCCAGCAGGGTACAATCAGGTTCCTACAATGAGCAGTTCTTC.

V and J are TRBV15 and TRBJ1-2, with TRBD1 identical over 9 bases. The V gene end was trimmed by 0 bases and the J gene end by 8 bases; junction bases not matched to a gene: 10. The CDR3 has 16 amino acids. The germline CDR1 and CDR2 sequences are LNHNV and YYDKDF (reference sequence). The CDR3 sequence is CATSRDAARTGVGYTF. Here the CDR3 DNA reads TGTGCCACCAGCAGAGACGCCGCCAGGACAGGGGTCGGCTACACCTTC.

V is TRBV27 and J is TRBJ2-7; 9 bases map to TRBD2. This CDR3 comprises 16 residues. CDR1 is MNHEY and CDR2 is SMNVEV in the germline V gene (reference sequence). V was pared by 0 bases and J by 3 bases, with 6 bases of the junction left unmatched. The DNA for the CDR3 is TGTGCCAGCAGTTTATCGCGCGGGACTAGCAGCTACGAGCAGTACTTC. Its protein product is CASSLSRGTSSYEQYF.

This chain uses TRBV19 with TRBJ1-3; a possible D gene is TRBD1 (6 bases). Trimming cost V 7 bases and J 4 bases, with 14 bases left between them. The CDR3 totals 14 residues. CDR1 is LNHDA, CDR2 SQIVND, per germline (reference sequence). The CDR3 region is CASTQDSRGNTIYF. The DNA for the CDR3 is TGTGCCAGTACCCAGGACAGCCGAGGAAACACCATATATTTT.

The chain uses TRBV6-6 and TRBJ1-1; D perhaps matches TRBD1 (5 bases). CDR1 and CDR2 (germline): MNHNY, SVGAGI (reference sequence). CDR3 length equals 11 residues. The ends were cut back, 5 bases at V and 11 bases at J, with 12 bases in the middle. As DNA, the CDR3 is TGTGCCAGCAGTCCGAGGGGAGGGGCTTTCTTT. As protein: CASSPRGGAFF.

This clone was detected a few times. The chain combines TRBV9 with TRBJ2-1; 8 bases align to TRBD1. Germline values: CDR1 SGDLS, CDR2 YYNGEE. The junction had 7 bases not matched to a gene; V was cut back by 3 bases and J by 8 bases. This CDR3 is built from 14 residues. The DNA of the CDR3 is TGTGCCAGCAGCGCTTACACAGGGGGAGATGAGCAGTTCTTC. It encodes CASSAYTGGDEQFF.

The chain has TRBV7-6 and TRBJ2-1; D gene ambiguous. The ends were cut back, 5 bases at V and 6 bases at J, with 23 bases in the middle. Per the germline V gene, CDR1 is SGHVS and CDR2 is FNYEAQ. There are 17 residues in the CDR3. The chain's CDR3 is CASSTPTRDRLFNEQFF. The DNA of the CDR3 is TGTGCCAGCAGCACTCCCACCCGCGATCGCCTCTTCAATGAGCAGTTCTTC.

The V gene is TRBV28, the J gene TRBJ2-1; TRBD2 aligns across 7 bases. The CDR3 runs 14 residues. J was trimmed by 9 bases and V by 1 base; bases with no gene match: 6. Germline V gives CDR1 MDHEN, CDR2 SYDVKM. The CDR3, as DNA: TGTGCCAGCAGTTTATACGGCCTAGCGGTTGAGCAGTTCTTC. Protein product: CASSLYGLAVEQFF.

V and J are TRBV18 and TRBJ2-1; D is unresolved. V lost 5 bases, J lost 0 bases, and 8 bases lay in between. This CDR3 is 14 amino acids long. Germline CDR1 is KGHSH and CDR2 is LQKENI. The CDR3 DNA reads TGTGCCAGCTCAGGGCTCCGCTCCTACAATGAGCAGTTCTTC. This codes for CASSGLRSYNEQFF.

V is TRBV5-8 and J is TRBJ2-1; 9 nucleotides align to TRBD1. Germline values: CDR1 SGHTS, CDR2 YDEGEE. The J segment lost 4 bases and the V segment lost 4 bases, leaving 6 bases of the junction unmatched. The CDR3 length is 15 residues. The DNA for the CDR3 is TGTGCCAGCAGCAGGGGACAGGGCTGGTACAATGAGCAGTTCTTC. Translated: CASSRGQGWYNEQFF.